This is a list of T cell receptor beta chains from one sample in a study of blood T cell repertoires in COVID-19. Here immunoSEQ multiplex PCR was the method, and the copy in TCRdb shows in-frame clones only, minus some. The sample carries about 59,000 clones, 70% to 90% recorded once. Sequenced material: peripheral blood. All receptors come from a man in his sixties with active or convalescent COVID-19. Each CDR3 is given with its conserved first and last residue. A D gene is named only where the DNA matches it firmly. Not all rows give a size; the values are once, few, many and, for expanded clones, a class.

J gene	clone size	D gene	V gene	CDR3 DNA	CDR3 protein
TRBJ2-1	NA	NA	TRBV6-1	TGTGCCAGCAGTGACATCTTCGGGTACTCCTACAATGAGCAGTTCTTC	CASSDIFGYSYNEQFF
TRBJ1-2	NA	TRBD1	TRBV5-1	TGCGCCAGCAGCTTGGGACAGGGTTACTATGGCTACACCTTC	CASSLGQGYYGYTF
TRBJ2-2	NA	NA	TRBV2	TGTGCCAGCAGACCCTCCGGGACATCAACCGGGGAGCTGTTTTTT	CASRPSGTSTGELFF
TRBJ2-7	once	TRBD1	TRBV19	TGTGCCAGCGGCCCCGGGACAGGGGGTTCCTACGAGCAGTACTTC	CASGPGTGGSYEQYF
TRBJ2-3	NA	NA	TRBV5-1	TGCGCCAGCAGCTTGGCCGTAGATACGCAGTATTTT	CASSLAVDTQYF
TRBJ1-4	NA	TRBD1	TRBV5-1	TGCGCCAGCAGCCGGACAGGGGGGAAGGAAAAACTGTTTTTT	CASSRTGGKEKLFF
TRBJ2-2	NA	TRBD1	TRBV27	TGTGCCAGCAGTAGGACAGGACGGAACACCGGGGAGCTGTTTTTT	CASSRTGRNTGELFF
TRBJ1-1	NA	TRBD1	TRBV11-2	TGTGCCAGCAGCTTAGATCCAGGGGGTAGCTCTGAAGCTTTCTTT	CASSLDPGGSSEAFF
TRBJ2-6	NA	NA	TRBV6-1	TGTGCCAGCAGTGAAACAGGTGGGGCCAACGTCCTGACTTTC	CASSETGGANVLTF
TRBJ1-1	NA	NA	TRBV28	TGTGCCAGCAGGGCCTCCAGGGGTGTCGCCACTGAAGCTTTCTTT	CASRASRGVATEAFF
TRBJ1-6	NA	TRBD1	TRBV19	TGTGCCAGTAGTACGCCGGGACAGGGGAATTCACCCCTCCACTTT	CASSTPGQGNSPLHF
TRBJ2-2	NA	NA	TRBV19	TGTGCCAGTCGGAGGGACACCGGGGAGCTGTTTTTT	CASRRDTGELFF
TRBJ2-1	NA	NA	TRBV7-6	TGTGCCAGCAGCTTAGGTCTAGGGGATTACAATGAGCAGTTCTTC	CASSLGLGDYNEQFF
TRBJ2-2	NA	TRBD1	TRBV7-3	TGTGCCAGCAGCTTATTCGGTGGGACAGCGAACACCGGGGAGCTGTTTTTT	CASSLFGGTANTGELFF